This TCR beta chain was sequenced in a study of T cell responses to AZD1222 COVID-19 vaccine. For the study at large: Combined were second doses at about 4 or about 12 weeks. Study results and caveats: Donor demographics were predominantly white British with a female majority; clonal diversity may be underestimated. Repertoire sampling occurred only after the peak T cell response. Variant regions that are unmutated are reportedly the target of nearly half of spike-specific TCRs.

V gave up 4 bases and J gave up 7 bases; unmatched junction bases: 6. The CDR3 is 13 residues long. CDR1 SGHRS and CDR2 YFSETQ come from the germline V gene. The table came from immunoSEQ multiplex PCR; TCRdb's copy has only in-frame clones and leaves some out. The profile shows about 88,000 clones, about 91% of them singletons. A word on this clone: Antigen specificity is unknown.

The material was peripheral blood, obtained on day 0 of AZD1222 vaccination. The V and J genes are TRBV5-1 and TRBJ1-1; 8 positions match TRBD1. The TCR originated in an adult in good health. The CDR3 nucleotides read TGCGCCAGCAGCGCCGGGACAGGATATGAAGCTTTCTTT. This gives the protein CASSAGTGYEAFF.